The 3 T cell receptor beta chains listed next were all sequenced from one sample in a study of OX40 agonist ivuxolimab in advanced cancers. The protocol was immunoSEQ multiplex PCR, while the TCRdb copy is restricted to in-frame clones and leaves out a portion. This table has 70,000 to 80,000 clones, roughly 77% appearing once. This sample comprised CD4+ or CD8+ T cells sorted from blood, obtained in a trial of the OX40 agonist ivuxolimab. These receptors all come from an adult with an advanced solid tumor such as melanoma, head and neck, liver or kidney cancer.

J is TRBJ2-7 and V is TRBV5-4, with D perhaps TRBD2 (5 bases). This CDR3 has 14 residues. Trimming removed 2 bases from V and 1 base from J, with 10 bases in between. Germline loops: CDR1 SGHNT, CDR2 YYREEE (reference sequence). The CDR3 nucleotides are TGTGCCAGCAGCTTATACGGGAATTCCTACGAGCAGTACTTC. As protein: CASSLYGNSYEQYF.

The J gene is TRBJ1-1, the V gene TRBV19, with 8 bases that match TRBD1. J gave up 1 base and V 4 bases, and 8 bases lay outside the gene matches. This CDR3 comprises 16 residues. Germline lookup yields CDR1 LNHDA and CDR2 SQIVND (reference sequence). The CDR3 reads CASSTWTGIGNTEAFF. The CDR3 region has the DNA TGTGCCAGTAGTACCTGGACAGGGATTGGGAACACTGAAGCTTTCTTT. Together with reference TRBV19 and TRBJ1-1, the CDR3 gives the full variable domain: DGGITQSPKYLFRKEGQNVTLSCEQNLNHDAMYWYRQDPGQGLRLIYYSQIVNDFQKGDIAEGYSVSREKKESFPLTVTSAQKNPTAFYLCASSTWTGIGNTEAFFGQGTRLTVV.

The V gene is TRBV6-5, the J gene TRBJ2-2; D unresolved. Trimming shortened V by 2 bases and J by 3 bases, and 1 base separated the two germline ends. The germline gives CDR1 MNHEY, CDR2 SVGAGI. The CDR3 runs 12 residues. CDR3 DNA sequence: TGTGCCAGCAGTTACCACACCGGGGAGCTGTTTTTT. Translated: CASSYHTGELFF.